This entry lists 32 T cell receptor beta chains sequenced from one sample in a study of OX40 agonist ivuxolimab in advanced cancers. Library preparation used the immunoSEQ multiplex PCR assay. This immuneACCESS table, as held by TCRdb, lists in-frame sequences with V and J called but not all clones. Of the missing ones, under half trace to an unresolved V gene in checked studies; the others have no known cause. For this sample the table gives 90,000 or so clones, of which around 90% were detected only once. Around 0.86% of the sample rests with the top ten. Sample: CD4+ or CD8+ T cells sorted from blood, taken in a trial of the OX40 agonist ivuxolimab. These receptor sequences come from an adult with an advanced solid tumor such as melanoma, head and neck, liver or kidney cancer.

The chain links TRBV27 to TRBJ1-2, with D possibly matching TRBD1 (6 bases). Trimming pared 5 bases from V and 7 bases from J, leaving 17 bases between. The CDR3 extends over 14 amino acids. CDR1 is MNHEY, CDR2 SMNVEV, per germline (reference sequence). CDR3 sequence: CASSPSRGRSGYTF. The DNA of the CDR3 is TGTGCCAGCAGTCCCTCCCGGGGGCGTTCTGGCTACACCTTC.

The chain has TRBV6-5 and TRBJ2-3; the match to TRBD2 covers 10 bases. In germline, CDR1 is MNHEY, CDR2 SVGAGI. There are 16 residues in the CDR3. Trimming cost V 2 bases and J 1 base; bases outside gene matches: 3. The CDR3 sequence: CASSYAGLAGTDTQYF. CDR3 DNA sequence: TGTGCCAGCAGTTACGCTGGACTAGCGGGCACAGATACGCAGTATTTT.

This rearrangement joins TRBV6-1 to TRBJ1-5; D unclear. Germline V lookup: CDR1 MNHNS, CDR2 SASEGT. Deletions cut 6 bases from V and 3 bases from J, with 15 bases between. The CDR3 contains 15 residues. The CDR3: CASSVVTRYNQPQHF. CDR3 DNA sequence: TGTGCCAGCAGCGTAGTAACGCGGTACAATCAGCCCCAGCATTTT.

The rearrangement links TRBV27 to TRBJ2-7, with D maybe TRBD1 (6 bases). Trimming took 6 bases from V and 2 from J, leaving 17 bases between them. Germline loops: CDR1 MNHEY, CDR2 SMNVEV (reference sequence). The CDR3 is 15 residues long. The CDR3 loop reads CASRPQGPGPYEQYF. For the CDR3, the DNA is TGTGCCAGCAGACCACAGGGCCCCGGGCCCTACGAGCAGTACTTC.

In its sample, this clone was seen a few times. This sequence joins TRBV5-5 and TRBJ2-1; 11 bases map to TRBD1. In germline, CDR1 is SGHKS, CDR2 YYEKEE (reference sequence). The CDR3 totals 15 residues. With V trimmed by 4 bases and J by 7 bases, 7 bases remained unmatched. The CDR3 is CASSARDRGMNEQFF. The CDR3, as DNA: TGTGCCAGCAGCGCACGGGACAGGGGGATGAATGAGCAGTTCTTC. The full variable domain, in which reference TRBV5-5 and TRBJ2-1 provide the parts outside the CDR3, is DAGVTQSPTHLIKTRGQQVTLRCSPISGHKSVSWYQQVLGQGPQFIFQYYEKEERGRGNFPDRFSARQFPNYSSELNVNALLLGDSALYLCASSARDRGMNEQFFGPGTRLTVL.

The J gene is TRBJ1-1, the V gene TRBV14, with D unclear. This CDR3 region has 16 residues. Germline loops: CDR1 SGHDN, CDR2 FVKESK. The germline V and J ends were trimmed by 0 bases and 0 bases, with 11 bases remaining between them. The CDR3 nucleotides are TGTGCCAGCAGCCAAGATCTAGCCGGGATGAACACTGAAGCTTTCTTT. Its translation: CASSQDLAGMNTEAFF.

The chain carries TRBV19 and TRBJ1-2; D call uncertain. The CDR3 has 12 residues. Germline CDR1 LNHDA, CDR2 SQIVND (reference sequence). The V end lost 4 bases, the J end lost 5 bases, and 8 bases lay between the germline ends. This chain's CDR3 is CASSTPRYGYTF. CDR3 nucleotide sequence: TGTGCCAGTAGTACCCCGAGGTATGGCTACACCTTC.

CDR3 in DNA: TGTGCCAGCAGGGCTACAGGGTACGGCGGGGAGCTGTTTTTT. Translation: CASRATGYGGELFF. V gene TRBV6-4 combines with J gene TRBJ2-2, with a weak D call TRBD1 (6 bases). In germline, CDR1 is MRHNA, CDR2 SNTAGT. Trimming took 6 bases from V and 7 from J, leaving 15 bases between them. CDR3 size: 14 residues.

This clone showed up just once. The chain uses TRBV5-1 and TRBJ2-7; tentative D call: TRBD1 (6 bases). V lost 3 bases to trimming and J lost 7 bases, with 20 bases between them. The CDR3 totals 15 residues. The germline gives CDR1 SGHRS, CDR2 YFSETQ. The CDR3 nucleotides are TGCGCCAGCAGCTCTTTGGGGGACACTTCTAGAGAGCAGTACTTC. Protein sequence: CASSSLGDTSREQYF.

The CDR3 coding sequence is TGTGCCAGCAGCGTAGGTCCGGTTTCCTACGAGCAGTACTTC. The encoded protein is CASSVGPVSYEQYF. The rearrangement links TRBV9 to TRBJ2-7, with D unclear. V lost 0 bases and J 1 base, leaving 8 bases between the germline ends. This CDR3 contains 14 residues. Germline V gene data show CDR1 as SGDLS and CDR2 as YYNGEE. Full variable domain (rest looked up from reference TRBV9 and TRBJ2-7): DSGVTQTPKHLITATGQRVTLRCSPRSGDLSVYWYQQSLDQGLQFLIQYYNGEERAKGNILERFSAQQFPDLHSELNLSSLELGDSALYFCASSVGPVSYEQYFGPGTRLTVT.

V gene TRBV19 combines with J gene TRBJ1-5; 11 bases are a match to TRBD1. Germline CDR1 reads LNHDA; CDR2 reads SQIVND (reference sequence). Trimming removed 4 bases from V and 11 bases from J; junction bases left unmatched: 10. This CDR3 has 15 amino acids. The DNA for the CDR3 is TGTGCCAGTAGTAAGGACAGGGGGCTTAGTTTGGCCCAGCATTTT. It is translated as CASSKDRGLSLAQHF.

The CDR3 coding sequence is TGTGCCAGCAGCTTAGTGGAGGACGACGCGTACGAGCAGTACTTC. It is translated as CASSLVEDDAYEQYF. The V and J genes are TRBV7-2 and TRBJ2-7, with D possibly matching TRBD2 (5 bases). Trimming took off 1 base at V and 4 bases at J, with 14 bases between the two ends. The CDR3 runs 15 residues. Germline V gene data show CDR1 as SGHTA and CDR2 as FQGNSA.

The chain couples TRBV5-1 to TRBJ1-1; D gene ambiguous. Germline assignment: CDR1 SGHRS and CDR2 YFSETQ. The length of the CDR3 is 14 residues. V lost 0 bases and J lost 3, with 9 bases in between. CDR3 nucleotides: TGCGCCAGCAGCTTGGGAACAGACCACACTGAAGCTTTCTTT. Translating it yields CASSLGTDHTEAFF.

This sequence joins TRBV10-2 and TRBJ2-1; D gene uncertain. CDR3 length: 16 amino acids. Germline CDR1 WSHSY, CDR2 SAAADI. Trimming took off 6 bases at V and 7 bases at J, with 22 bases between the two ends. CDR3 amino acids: CASSPVLRQVGNEQFF. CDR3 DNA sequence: TGCGCCAGCAGCCCCGTCCTACGTCAGGTAGGGAATGAGCAGTTCTTC.

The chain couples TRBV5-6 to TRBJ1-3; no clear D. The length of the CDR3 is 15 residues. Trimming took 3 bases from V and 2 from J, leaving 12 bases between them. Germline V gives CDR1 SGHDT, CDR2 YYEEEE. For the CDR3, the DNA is TGTGCCAGCAGCTACCGGGGAGGCCCTGGAAACACCATATATTTT. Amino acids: CASSYRGGPGNTIYF.

The CDR3: CASSFGPGRTGELFF. In DNA form, the CDR3 reads TGCGCCAGCAGCTTTGGACCCGGACGGACCGGGGAGCTGTTTTTT. The chain joins TRBV5-1 to TRBJ2-2; no clear D gene. The CDR3 totals 15 residues. CDR1 and CDR2 (germline): SGHRS, YFSETQ. V lost 2 bases to trimming and J lost 5 bases, with 13 bases between them. Complete variable domain (other parts from reference TRBV5-1 and TRBJ2-2): KAGVTQTPRYLIKTRGQQVTLSCSPISGHRSVSWYQQTPGQGLQFLFEYFSETQRNKGNFPGRFSGRQFSNSRSEMNVSTLELGDSALYLCASSFGPGRTGELFFGEGSRLTVL.

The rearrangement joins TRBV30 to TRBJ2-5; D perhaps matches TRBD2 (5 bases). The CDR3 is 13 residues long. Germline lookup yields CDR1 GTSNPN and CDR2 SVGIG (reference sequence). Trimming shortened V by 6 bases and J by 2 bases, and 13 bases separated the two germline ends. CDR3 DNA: TGTGCCTGCCTCCGGAGCGGACAAGAGACCCAGTACTTC. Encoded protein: CACLRSGQETQYF.

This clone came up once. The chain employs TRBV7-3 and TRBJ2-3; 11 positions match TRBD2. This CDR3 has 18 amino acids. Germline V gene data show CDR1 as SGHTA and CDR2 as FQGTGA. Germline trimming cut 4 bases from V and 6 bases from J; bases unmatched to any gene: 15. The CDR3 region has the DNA TGTGCCAGCAGCTCCCTCCCCCTTAGCGGGAGGGGTCACGATACGCAGTATTTT. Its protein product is CASSSLPLSGRGHDTQYF.

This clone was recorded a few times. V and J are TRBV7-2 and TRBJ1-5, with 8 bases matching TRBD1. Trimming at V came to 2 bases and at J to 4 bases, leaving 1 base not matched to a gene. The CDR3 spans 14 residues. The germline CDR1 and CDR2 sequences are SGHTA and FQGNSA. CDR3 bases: TGTGCCAGCAGCTTACGGACAGGGAATCAGCCCCAGCATTTT. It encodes CASSLRTGNQPQHF.

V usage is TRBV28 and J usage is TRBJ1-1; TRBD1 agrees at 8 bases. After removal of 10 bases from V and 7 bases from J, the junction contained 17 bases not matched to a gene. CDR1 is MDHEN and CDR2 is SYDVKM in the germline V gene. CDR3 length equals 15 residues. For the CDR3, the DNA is TGTGCCACCTCCCCCCTGGGCCAGGGGGCGCATGAAGCTTTCTTT. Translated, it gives CATSPLGQGAHEAFF.

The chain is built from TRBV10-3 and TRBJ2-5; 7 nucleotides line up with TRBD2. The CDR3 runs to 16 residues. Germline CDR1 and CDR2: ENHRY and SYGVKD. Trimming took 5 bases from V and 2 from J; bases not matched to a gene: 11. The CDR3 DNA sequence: TGTGCCATCAGTCCCGGCAGCGGGAATGGTCAAGAGACCCAGTACTTC. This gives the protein CAISPGSGNGQETQYF.

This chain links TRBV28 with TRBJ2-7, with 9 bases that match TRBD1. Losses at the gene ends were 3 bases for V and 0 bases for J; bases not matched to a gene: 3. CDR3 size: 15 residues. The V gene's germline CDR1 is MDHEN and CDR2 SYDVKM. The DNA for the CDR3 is TGTGCCAGCAGTTTTTCGACAGGGGGCTCCTACGAGCAGTACTTC. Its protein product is CASSFSTGGSYEQYF.

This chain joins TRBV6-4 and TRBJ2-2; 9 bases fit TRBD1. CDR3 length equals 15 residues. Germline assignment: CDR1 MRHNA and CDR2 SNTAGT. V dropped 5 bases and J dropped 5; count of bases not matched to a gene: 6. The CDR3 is CASSPGTGRTGELFF. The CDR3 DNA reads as TGTGCCAGCAGTCCCGGGACAGGGCGAACCGGGGAGCTGTTTTTT.

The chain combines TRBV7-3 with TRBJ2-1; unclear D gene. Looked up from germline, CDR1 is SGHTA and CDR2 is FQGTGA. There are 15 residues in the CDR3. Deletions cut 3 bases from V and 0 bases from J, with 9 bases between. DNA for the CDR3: TGTGCCAGCAGCTTTCGTGGCTTCTCCTACAATGAGCAGTTCTTC. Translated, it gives CASSFRGFSYNEQFF.

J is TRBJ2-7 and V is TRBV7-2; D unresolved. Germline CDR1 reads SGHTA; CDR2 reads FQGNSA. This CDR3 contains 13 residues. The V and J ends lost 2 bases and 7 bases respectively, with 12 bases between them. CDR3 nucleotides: TGTGCCAGCAGCTTAAAAGGAGCTACAGAGCAGTACTTC. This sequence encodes CASSLKGATEQYF.

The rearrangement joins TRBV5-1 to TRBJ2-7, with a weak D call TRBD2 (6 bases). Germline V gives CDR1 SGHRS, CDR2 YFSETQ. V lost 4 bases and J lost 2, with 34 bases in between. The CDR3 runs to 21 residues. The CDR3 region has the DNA TGCGCCAGCAGCCTTAACCGGGGGATGGGATCAATTCAGAGGGGCACCTACGAGCAGTACTTC. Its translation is CASSLNRGMGSIQRGTYEQYF.

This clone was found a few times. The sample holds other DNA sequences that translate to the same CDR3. The CDR3 loop reads CASSLDTDTQYF. CDR3 nucleotides: TGTGCCAGCAGCTTGGACACAGATACGCAGTATTTT. This chain connects TRBV5-4 to TRBJ2-3, with D unclear. The germline V gene has CDR1 SGHNT and CDR2 YYREEE (reference sequence). Between the trimmed V and J ends, which lost 0 bases and 2 bases, there was a span of 1 base. This CDR3 is 12 amino acids long. Combining the CDR3 with reference TRBV5-4 and TRBJ2-3 gives the whole variable domain ETGVTQSPTHLIKTRGQQVTLRCSSQSGHNTVSWYQQALGQGPQFIFQYYREEENGRGNFPPRFSGLQFPNYSSELNVNALELDDSALYLCASSLDTDTQYFGPGTRLTVL.

The CDR3 nucleotides read TGCGCCAGCAGCCAAGCCGGGACAGGGGATGGCTACGAGCAGTACTTC. This encodes CASSQAGTGDGYEQYF. V gene TRBV4-1 combines with J gene TRBJ2-7; 10 positions agree with TRBD1. Germline V gene lookup returns CDR1 MGHRA and CDR2 YSYEKL. The CDR3 is 16 amino acids. Trimming at V came to 1 base and at J to 3 bases, leaving 6 bases not matched to a gene.

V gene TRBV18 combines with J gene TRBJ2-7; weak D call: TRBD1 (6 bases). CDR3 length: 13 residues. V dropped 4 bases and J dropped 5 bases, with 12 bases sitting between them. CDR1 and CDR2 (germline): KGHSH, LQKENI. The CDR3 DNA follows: TGTGCCAGCTCACGGGACACCGGCGACGAGCAGTACTTC. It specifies CASSRDTGDEQYF.

CDR3 loop: CASSLDGVDRGTFF. DNA for the CDR3: TGTGCCAGCAGCTTAGACGGGGTCGACAGGGGCACTTTCTTT. V usage is TRBV11-3 and J usage is TRBJ1-1; 8 nucleotides match TRBD1. Germline CDR1 SGHNT, CDR2 YENEEA. The J segment lost 12 bases and the V segment lost 0 bases, leaving 9 bases of the junction unmatched. This CDR3 region has 14 residues.

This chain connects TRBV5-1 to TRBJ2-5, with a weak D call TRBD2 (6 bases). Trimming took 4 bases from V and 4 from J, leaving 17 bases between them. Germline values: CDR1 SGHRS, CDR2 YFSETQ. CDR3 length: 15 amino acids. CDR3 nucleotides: TGCGCCAGCAGCGACGGACTACCGAACGCAGAGACCCAGTACTTC. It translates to CASSDGLPNAETQYF.

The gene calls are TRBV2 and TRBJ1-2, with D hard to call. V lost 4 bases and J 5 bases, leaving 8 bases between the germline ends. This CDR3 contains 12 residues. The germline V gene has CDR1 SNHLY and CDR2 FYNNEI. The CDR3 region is CASSVGPYGYTF. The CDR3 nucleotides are TGTGCCAGCAGTGTCGGGCCATATGGCTACACCTTC.